These 11 T cell receptor beta chains originate from one sample sequenced in a study of regulatory T cells in long-lasting Graves disease. According to the study, TCR beta libraries were built with iRepertoire HTBI primers and CDR3-region Arm-PCR. In TCRdb, the multiplex PCR reads were re-called with MiXCR into one record per CDR3 protein. This sample yields roughly 250,000 distinct CDR3 sequences, of which about 18% are seen a single time; 14% belongs to the top ten. Documented time point: newly diagnosed GD, antithyroid drugs for less than 3 months. RNA extracted from PBMCs served as the sequencing template. These data also formed part of another study, on T cells in Graves' hyperthyroidism and ophthalmopathy.

Here the sequenced sample was peripheral blood mononuclear cells (PBMCs), taken at new diagnosis, from a patient treated with antithyroid drugs. All receptors derive from a woman in her thirties with Graves disease.

This clonotype was observed at least ten times. The chain has TRBV10-3 and TRBJ1-2; a weak D match, TRBD1 (5 bases). The CDR3 extends over 14 amino acids. The germline V gene encodes CDR1 ENHRY and CDR2 SYGVKD. The germline V and J ends were trimmed by 3 bases and 7 bases, with 15 bases remaining between them. CDR3 DNA: TGTGCCATCAGTGAAATGATCGGGGGTTCTGGCTACACCTTC. Protein: CAISEMIGGSGYTF.

This clonotype occurred many times. This rearrangement joins TRBV12-3 or TRBV12-4 to TRBJ1-2; maybe TRBD1 (5 bases). The CDR3 loop spans 14 amino acids. The ends were cut back, 5 bases at V and 3 bases at J, with 13 bases in the middle. CDR3 region: CASSEASGHYGYTF. CDR3 nucleotides: TGTGCCAGCAGTGAAGCGTCAGGGCACTATGGCTACACCTTC.

This clonotype was detected ten times or more. The chain couples TRBV6-1 to TRBJ2-2; no firm D call. The germline V and J ends were trimmed by 7 bases and 5 bases, with 20 bases remaining between them. Germline CDR1 and CDR2: MNHNS and SASEGT. The CDR3 covers 16 residues. The CDR3 sequence is CASIPRQEMLTGELFF. The CDR3 coding sequence is TGTGCCAGCATTCCCCGGCAGGAGATGCTAACCGGGGAGCTGTTTTTT.

This clonotype was observed at least ten times. V gene TRBV6-1 combines with J gene TRBJ1-6; 8 positions match TRBD1. V dropped 5 bases and J dropped 1; count of bases not matched to a gene: 4. CDR1 MNHNS and CDR2 SASEGT come from the germline V gene. The CDR3 is 16 residues long. The CDR3 region has the DNA TGTGCCAGCAGTATAGGACAGGGTTCCTATAATTCACCCCTCCACTTT. It encodes CASSIGQGSYNSPLHF.

This clonotype has ten or more counts. The chain carries TRBV7-9 and TRBJ1-5; 9 positions agree with TRBD1. V dropped 4 bases and J dropped 6; count of bases not matched to a gene: 4. The CDR3 totals 14 residues. CDR1 and CDR2 from the germline V gene are SEHNR and FQNEAQ (reference sequence). CDR3 sequence (DNA): TGTGCCAGCAGCTCCGGGACAGGGTTTCAGCCCCAGCATTTT. Amino acid sequence: CASSSGTGFQPQHF.

This clonotype showed up just a few times. CDR3 DNA sequence: TGCGCCAGCAGCCCCTCGGTAAGCCCATGGTACAATGAGCAGTTCTTC. This sequence encodes CASSPSVSPWYNEQFF. This chain connects TRBV4-1 to TRBJ2-1, with D uncertain. The CDR3 loop spans 16 amino acids. V gave up 4 bases and J gave up 4 bases, with 17 bases separating them. The germline gives CDR1 MGHRA, CDR2 YSYEKL.

This clonotype came up many times. The rearrangement links TRBV12-3 or TRBV12-4 to TRBJ1-2; D is perhaps TRBD1 (5 bases). V was cut by 4 bases and J by 6 bases, with 12 bases left in between. The CDR3 runs 13 residues. The CDR3 loop is CASSSRRGNGYTF. The DNA of the CDR3 is TGTGCCAGCAGTTCCCGGCGGGGGAATGGCTACACCTTC.

This clonotype showed up many times. The rearrangement links TRBV27 to TRBJ2-7, with TRBD1 matching over 9 bases. The CDR3 runs to 14 residues. Per the germline V gene, CDR1 is MNHEY and CDR2 is SMNVEV (reference sequence). J gave up 2 bases and V 4 bases, and 3 bases lay outside the gene matches. CDR3 sequence (DNA): TGTGCCAGCAGTTCCCGACAGGGGGCCTACGAGCAGTACTTC. Translated, it gives CASSSRQGAYEQYF.

Only a few counts were recorded for this clonotype. A read error is likely here: a far larger clone is one base away. The gene calls are TRBV4-2 and TRBJ1-1; D not certain. CDR1 is LGHNA, CDR2 YNFKEQ, per germline. Deletions cut 0 bases from V and 3 bases from J, with 8 bases between. This CDR3 contains 14 residues. CDR3 bases: TGTGCCAGCAGCCAAGAAGGGCGGGACACTGAAGCTTTCTTT. Translated, it gives CASSQEGRDTEAFF.

This clonotype has ten or more counts. The rearrangement links TRBV27 to TRBJ1-4; possibly TRBD1 for D (6 bases). The CDR3 length is 14 residues. Germline CDR1 MNHEY, CDR2 SMNVEV (reference sequence). V was shortened by 2 bases and J by 8 bases, with 12 bases between the two germline ends. CDR3 residues: CASSLRRGAEKLFF. The CDR3 DNA sequence: TGTGCCAGCAGTTTAAGGCGGGGGGCCGAAAAACTGTTTTTT.

This clonotype was counted ten times or more. The chain couples TRBV4-1 to TRBJ1-5; D is unresolved. Trimming cost V 1 base and J 3 bases, with 10 bases left between them. The CDR3 loop spans 15 amino acids. Germline loops: CDR1 MGHRA, CDR2 YSYEKL. For the CDR3, the DNA is TGCGCCAGCAGCCAAGTGGGCGGATTCAATCAGCCCCAGCATTTT. This translates into CASSQVGGFNQPQHF.